The next 2 T cell receptor beta chains were all read from a single sample in a study of cytomegalovirus exposure and HLA in healthy donors. With 60 Vbeta and 13 Jbeta primers, the PCR was carried out. Produced via immunoSEQ multiplex PCR; TCRdb's table is partial and in-frame only. The sample comprises 150,000 or so clones, around 75% of which are singletons, and 7.5% to 9% rests with the top ten. Sequencing was done on a sample of PBMCs. The receptors stem from a man aged 25-45 years in good health and CMV-seropositive.

In this sample, this clone turned up once. The J gene is TRBJ1-1, the V gene TRBV9; 9 nucleotides match TRBD1. Germline CDR1 and CDR2: SGDLS and YYNGEE. There are 15 residues in the CDR3. V lost 0 bases and J lost 4; bases outside the gene matches: 4. CDR3 DNA sequence: TGTGCCAGCAGCGTAGGGGTGACAGGGGGCACTGAAGCTTTCTTT. It codes for CASSVGVTGGTEAFF. Using reference TRBV9 and TRBJ1-1 for the parts outside the CDR3, the full variable domain is DSGVTQTPKHLITATGQRVTLRCSPRSGDLSVYWYQQSLDQGLQFLIQYYNGEERAKGNILERFSAQQFPDLHSELNLSSLELGDSALYFCASSVGVTGGTEAFFGQGTRLTVV.

The chain joins TRBV5-8 to TRBJ2-1; 7 nucleotides line up with TRBD1. The CDR3 is made up of 15 amino acids. From germline, CDR1 is SGHTS and CDR2 YDEGEE. Losses at the gene ends were 5 bases for V and 6 bases for J; bases not matched to a gene: 11. The CDR3 loop reads CASSLGQVSRNEQFF. The CDR3 nucleotides are TGTGCCAGCAGTCTCGGACAGGTCAGCCGCAATGAGCAGTTCTTC. The complete variable domain, with remaining parts taken from reference TRBV5-8 and TRBJ2-1, reads EAGVTQSPTHLIKTRGQQATLRCSPISGHTSVYWYQQALGLGLQFLLWYDEGEERNRGNFPPRFSGRQFPNYSSELNVNALELEDSALYLCASSLGQVSRNEQFFGPGTRLTVL.